This T cell receptor beta chain was profiled in a study of blood T cell repertoires in COVID-19. Original methodology: Reference gene primer amplification gave estimated nucleated cell counts. TCRdb keeps only in-frame clones here, not all; method: immunoSEQ multiplex PCR. From that table come the V and J calls and clone size; the DNA was used to work out D and trimming. The data contain about 290,000 clones, roughly 89% of them seen just once; the ten biggest clones take up 1.7%. Participants were aged roughly 18 to 100 years from roughly 25 US areas. Cohort assignment relied on participant-reported clinical history. Symptom resolution, clearance, or two negative PCRs marked donors in Cohort 3 as recovered. The sequenced material came from PBMCs or T cells enriched from blood (not recorded which). The TCR comes from a woman in her forties who had recovered from COVID-19.

The CDR3 DNA is TGTGCCAGCAGCACGAGGACAGTTTACTATGGCTACACCTTC. It specifies CASSTRTVYYGYTF. J is TRBJ1-2 and V is TRBV5-8, with D possibly TRBD1 on 6 matching bases. Trimming pared 4 bases from V and 3 bases from J, leaving 13 bases between. Germline lookup yields CDR1 SGHTS and CDR2 YDEGEE. This CDR3 contains 14 residues. The full variable domain, completed using reference TRBV5-8 and TRBJ1-2, is EAGVTQSPTHLIKTRGQQATLRCSPISGHTSVYWYQQALGLGLQFLLWYDEGEERNRGNFPPRFSGRQFPNYSSELNVNALELEDSALYLCASSTRTVYYGYTFGSGTRLTVV.